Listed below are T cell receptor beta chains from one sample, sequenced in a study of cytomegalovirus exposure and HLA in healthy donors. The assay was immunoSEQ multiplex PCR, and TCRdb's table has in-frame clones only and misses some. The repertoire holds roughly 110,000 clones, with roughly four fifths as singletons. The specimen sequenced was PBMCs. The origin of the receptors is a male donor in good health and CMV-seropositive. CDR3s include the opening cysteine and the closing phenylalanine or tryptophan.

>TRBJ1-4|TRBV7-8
CASSITRDSYEKLFF
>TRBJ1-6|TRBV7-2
CASSQGASSYNSPLHF
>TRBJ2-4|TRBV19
CASSEELAKNIQYF
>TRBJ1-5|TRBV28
CASSTEGAGNQPQHF
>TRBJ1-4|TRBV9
CASSLTRGPNEKLFF
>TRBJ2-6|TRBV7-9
CASSLGGQSSGANVLTF
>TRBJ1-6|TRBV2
CASSVGGKNSPLHF
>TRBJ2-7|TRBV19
CASTLTGSSYEQYF
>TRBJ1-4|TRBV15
CATSSRGREKLFF
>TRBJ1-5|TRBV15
CATSIGSSPLEPQHF
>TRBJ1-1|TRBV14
CASSQRQGRDTEAFF
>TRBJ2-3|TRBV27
CASSLLLAGVDTQYF
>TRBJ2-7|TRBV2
CASGRILAGTGEQYF
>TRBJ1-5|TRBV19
CASSIGSSPQHF